What follows are 8 T cell receptor beta chains derived from one specimen sequenced in a study of a mutant IDH1 vaccine in newly diagnosed glioma. Some clones are missing from TCRdb's copy, which holds only in-frame ones; the method was immunoSEQ multiplex PCR. Altogether around 52,000 clones are present, roughly four fifths being singletons, with the ten largest covering 12%. Their cognate antigens are unknown. Specified time point: week 35, safety follow-up. With topical imiquimod, each dose of the vaccine consisted of 300 ug of mutant IDH1 20-mer peptide. The sample was PBMCs, taken from a glioma patient whose treatment included an IDH1 peptide vaccine. The source is a man aged 40-49 years with glioma.

The chain employs TRBV18 and TRBJ2-3, with D possibly matching TRBD1 (5 bases). CDR1 and CDR2 (germline): KGHSH, LQKENI. The length of the CDR3 is 14 residues. The V end lost 3 bases, the J end lost 2 bases, and 9 bases lay between the germline ends. As DNA, the CDR3 is TGTGCCAGCTCACCCCAGGACACCACAGATACGCAGTATTTT. Its protein product is CASSPQDTTDTQYF.

The table lists this clone with a few counts. The rearrangement uses TRBV6-6 and TRBJ1-2; D gene uncertain. The germline gives CDR1 MNHNY, CDR2 SVGAGI (reference sequence). This CDR3 is built from 14 residues. V dropped 2 bases and J dropped 4 bases, with 11 bases sitting between them. For the CDR3, the DNA is TGTGCCAGCAGTTACCGCGGCAGTTCCTATGGCTACACCTTC. Its translation is CASSYRGSSYGYTF.

CDR3: CASSEDRPYEQYF. The CDR3 DNA follows: TGTGCCAGCAGTGAAGACAGGCCCTACGAGCAGTACTTC. J is TRBJ2-7 and V is TRBV6-1; the D gene is possibly TRBD1 (5 bases). This CDR3 region has 13 residues. V was clipped by 1 base and J by 2 bases, with 6 bases between them. Germline lookup yields CDR1 MNHNS and CDR2 SASEGT.

The chain has TRBV10-1 and TRBJ2-5; no clear D gene. V lost 5 bases and J lost 4, with 11 bases in between. CDR1 is WNHNN, CDR2 SYGVQD, per germline (reference sequence). This CDR3 comprises 13 residues. CDR3 sequence (DNA): TGCGCCAGCAGTCTAGGAGCTGGAGAGACCCAGTACTTC. It encodes CASSLGAGETQYF.

The table lists this clone with a few counts. The CDR3 protein is CASSLAGPENNSPLHF. The DNA for the CDR3 is TGCGCCAGCAGCTTGGCTGGGCCCGAGAATAATTCACCCCTCCACTTT. The chain employs TRBV5-1 and TRBJ1-6; no clear D gene. Trimming pared 0 bases from V and 5 bases from J, leaving 12 bases between. The germline V gene encodes CDR1 SGHRS and CDR2 YFSETQ. This CDR3 contains 16 residues.

This chain joins TRBV5-4 and TRBJ1-1; D may be TRBD1 (6 bases). The CDR3 has 15 residues. With 5 bases removed from V and 6 bases from J, the gap between germline ends came to 20 bases. Germline values: CDR1 SGHNT, CDR2 YYREEE (reference sequence). Here the CDR3 reads CASRLWGPREPEAFF. The CDR3 nucleotides read TGTGCCAGCAGGTTGTGGGGGCCAAGGGAGCCTGAAGCTTTCTTT. The full variable domain, rest sourced from reference TRBV5-4 and TRBJ1-1, is ETGVTQSPTHLIKTRGQQVTLRCSSQSGHNTVSWYQQALGQGPQFIFQYYREEENGRGNFPPRFSGLQFPNYSSELNVNALELDDSALYLCASRLWGPREPEAFFGQGTRLTVV.

The chain has TRBV7-2 and TRBJ2-7; D is possibly TRBD2 (6 bases). The length of the CDR3 is 14 residues. Trimming pared 1 base from V and 5 bases from J, leaving 12 bases between. CDR1 and CDR2 (germline): SGHTA, FQGNSA. CDR3 loop: CASSLDRERHEQYV. CDR3 nucleotide sequence: TGTGCCAGCAGCTTAGACCGGGAGCGGCACGAGCAGTACGTC.

This rearrangement joins TRBV29-1 to TRBJ1-1; TRBD1 might be the D (5 bases). The length of the CDR3 is 14 residues. Germline V gene data show CDR1 as SQVTM and CDR2 as ANQGSEA. Trimming removed 4 bases at V and 0 bases at J, with 12 bases between. CDR3 sequence (DNA): TGCAGCGTTGTCCTAGGGGACCTGAACACTGAAGCTTTCTTT. Its translation is CSVVLGDLNTEAFF.